This T cell receptor beta chain derives from a study of early T cells in non-severe SARS-CoV-2 infection. Overall study: Alpha and beta chains were unpaired, from unsorted whole-blood bulk RNA. Study findings and constraints: A preference for anti-spike CD8 responses marked VDJdb matching, which missed private and CD4 specificities.

CDR1 is SGHVS, CDR2 FQNEAQ, per germline. This CDR3 is built from 16 residues. With 9 bases removed from V and 1 base from J, the gap between germline ends came to 21 bases. Each single cDNA molecule received a unique molecular identifier. TCRdb ran MiXCR on the 5' RACE reads and lists one entry per CDR3 protein. The sample yields more than 50,000 distinct CDR3 sequences, around 12% seen once. This clonotype was recorded many times. Its antigen is still unknown. This chain connects TRBV7-8 to TRBJ1-1; perhaps TRBD1 as D (6 bases). What was sequenced was whole blood. This sequence was found in an adult who was a healthcare worker with PCR-confirmed SARS-CoV-2 infection or an uninfected control (not recorded which). The CDR3 DNA is TGTGCCAGTACCCCGGTAGGGGGGACCCCGAACACTGAAGCTTTCTTT. This encodes CASTPVGGTPNTEAFF.